The 30 T cell receptor beta chains listed next were all sequenced from one sample in a study of T cell responses to AZD1222 COVID-19 vaccine. Repertoires were generated with immunoSEQ multiplex PCR, while TCRdb's copy carries only in-frame clones and drops some. Here the sample spans around 150,000 clones, approximately 90% being singletons. The source material was peripheral blood, sampled on day 0 of AZD1222 vaccination. The receptors come from an adult in good health.

In its sample, this clone was seen once. The chain recombines TRBV2 with TRBJ1-6, with 10 bases aligning to TRBD1. CDR3 length: 14 residues. V gave up 4 bases and J gave up 10 bases; unmatched junction bases: 4. The germline V gene has CDR1 SNHLY and CDR2 FYNNEI. CDR3 sequence reads: CASSGETGGSPLHF. CDR3 DNA: TGTGCCAGCAGTGGTGAGACAGGGGGCTCACCCCTCCACTTT.

This clone was counted once. V is TRBV2 and J is TRBJ2-7, with 7 bases matching TRBD1. The CDR3 runs to 15 residues. The junction had 8 bases not matched to a gene; V was cut back by 3 bases and J by 3 bases. The germline gives CDR1 SNHLY, CDR2 FYNNEI. CDR3 in DNA: TGTGCCAGCAGTGAGGGTACAGGGGATATCTACGAGCAGTACTTC. It translates to CASSEGTGDIYEQYF.

The CDR3 coding sequence is TGTGCCAGCAGCTTACAGGTAAACACTGAAGCTTTCTTT. This codes for CASSLQVNTEAFF. V gene TRBV11-3 combines with J gene TRBJ1-1, with no clear D. Germline V gene lookup returns CDR1 SGHNT and CDR2 YENEEA. The CDR3 runs 13 residues. V lost 2 bases, J lost 2 bases, and 6 bases lay in between.

J is TRBJ1-2 and V is TRBV18; TRBD1 is a possible D gene (5 bases). Germline CDR1 reads KGHSH; CDR2 reads LQKENI. V dropped 0 bases and J dropped 4 bases, with 6 bases sitting between them. There are 13 residues in the CDR3. The CDR3 coding sequence is TGTGCCAGCTCACCACCGGGGGGCTATGGCTACACCTTC. It codes for CASSPPGGYGYTF.

The chain carries TRBV19 and TRBJ1-5; possibly TRBD1 for D (6 bases). V shed 3 bases and J shed 7 bases, with 16 bases lying between them. This CDR3 has 15 amino acids. The germline V gene encodes CDR1 LNHDA and CDR2 SQIVND (reference sequence). CDR3 in amino acids: CASSIRRGPGQPQHF. The CDR3 DNA follows: TGTGCCAGTAGTATCCGTCGGGGGCCGGGGCAGCCCCAGCATTTT.

This clone has only one observation. The chain is built from TRBV5-1 and TRBJ2-1; TRBD2 agrees at 7 bases. The CDR3 has 16 residues. Germline V gene lookup returns CDR1 SGHRS and CDR2 YFSETQ. V gave up 5 bases and J gave up 10 bases; unmatched junction bases: 18. In DNA, the CDR3 is TGCGCCAGCAGTGCGACCCTTAGGAGGGAGGGCTGGGAGCAGTTCTTC. Translating it yields CASSATLRREGWEQFF.

As DNA, the CDR3 is TGCGCCAGCAGCCAAGTTGGGTCTGGGGATGAAAAACTGTTTTTT. It is translated as CASSQVGSGDEKLFF. The chain is built from TRBV4-3 and TRBJ1-4; no clear D gene. Germline CDR1 and CDR2: LGHNA and YSLEER. Trimming shortened V by 1 base and J by 6 bases, and 12 bases separated the two germline ends. The CDR3 has 15 residues.

The chain carries TRBV5-1 and TRBJ1-1; D is unclear. The germline V gene encodes CDR1 SGHRS and CDR2 YFSETQ. Trimming shortened V by 4 bases and J by 1 base, and 11 bases separated the two germline ends. This CDR3 has 14 amino acids. For the CDR3, the DNA is TGCGCCAGCAGCGGGGATGGTCGGAACACTGAAGCTTTCTTT. Its protein product is CASSGDGRNTEAFF. Supplemented by reference TRBV5-1 and TRBJ1-1, the full variable domain reads KAGVTQTPRYLIKTRGQQVTLSCSPISGHRSVSWYQQTPGQGLQFLFEYFSETQRNKGNFPGRFSGRQFSNSRSEMNVSTLELGDSALYLCASSGDGRNTEAFFGQGTRLTVV.

The gene calls are TRBV19 and TRBJ1-1; the D gene is possibly TRBD1 (6 bases). Trimming cost V 2 bases and J 1 base, with 14 bases left between them. This CDR3 is built from 16 residues. Germline V gene lookup returns CDR1 LNHDA and CDR2 SQIVND (reference sequence). CDR3 DNA: TGTGCCAGTAGTATATCGGGGGGGCGCGGGAACACTGAAGCTTTCTTT. It yields the protein CASSISGGRGNTEAFF.

This chain links TRBV27 with TRBJ1-5; D unresolved. The V gene's germline CDR1 is MNHEY and CDR2 SMNVEV (reference sequence). The CDR3 extends over 13 amino acids. V lost 0 bases and J lost 6, with 6 bases in between. CDR3 in DNA: TGTGCCAGCAGTTTATCGGGGAGTCAGCCCCAGCATTTT. It specifies CASSLSGSQPQHF.

The J gene is TRBJ1-2, the V gene TRBV28, with D hard to call. The germline V gene encodes CDR1 MDHEN and CDR2 SYDVKM. Trimming pared 1 base from V and 7 bases from J, leaving 10 bases between. The CDR3 contains 13 residues. The CDR3 DNA follows: TGTGCCAGCAGTTTATCTCTCAGGCCTGGCTACACCTTC. Its protein is CASSLSLRPGYTF.

The rearrangement links TRBV30 to TRBJ1-2; no definite D call. The CDR3 has 13 residues. Trimming cost V 2 bases and J 3 bases, with 10 bases left between them. From germline, CDR1 is GTSNPN and CDR2 SVGIG (reference sequence). The CDR3 coding sequence is TGTGCCTGGAGTTCCACAGTTTACTATGGCTACACCTTC. This gives the protein CAWSSTVYYGYTF.

This chain links TRBV4-1 with TRBJ1-3; unclear D gene. CDR1 MGHRA and CDR2 YSYEKL come from the germline V gene. CDR3 length equals 14 residues. The V end was cut by 0 bases, the J end by 5 bases, with 8 bases between. The CDR3 loop is CASSQDPGRNTIYF. The CDR3 DNA reads as TGCGCCAGCAGCCAAGATCCAGGCCGAAACACCATATATTTT.

The chain carries TRBV3-1 (or the pseudogene TRBV3-2) and TRBJ1-2; the D gene is possibly TRBD1 (5 bases). The CDR3 consists of 15 residues. The germline V gene encodes CDR1 LGHDT and CDR2 YNNKEL (reference sequence). The V and J ends lost 1 base and 8 bases respectively, with 17 bases between them. The DNA of the CDR3 is TGTGCCAGCAGCCAAGCCGGGGGGGGAAGTCTGGGCTACACCTTC. This sequence encodes CASSQAGGGSLGYTF.

V and J are TRBV9 and TRBJ1-1; unclear D gene. The CDR3 runs 17 residues. The germline CDR1 and CDR2 sequences are SGDLS and YYNGEE. Trimming left V 4 bases short and J 1 base short, with 20 bases between. The CDR3 spells CASSPRRALGRNTEAFF. For the CDR3, the DNA is TGTGCCAGCAGCCCGCGCCGAGCCCTCGGACGGAACACTGAAGCTTTCTTT.

The V call is TRBV27, the J call TRBJ2-5; 11 nucleotides align to TRBD2. Germline loops: CDR1 MNHEY, CDR2 SMNVEV (reference sequence). The CDR3 has 16 amino acids. V gave up 5 bases and J gave up 2 bases; unmatched junction bases: 7. As DNA, the CDR3 is TGTGCCAGCAGTACCAGACTAGCGGGGTGGCAAGAGACCCAGTACTTC. It specifies CASSTRLAGWQETQYF.

V usage is TRBV30 and J usage is TRBJ2-6; 8 nucleotides match TRBD2. V lost 0 bases, J lost 2 bases, and 3 bases stayed unmatched. This CDR3 spans 16 amino acids. Germline-derived CDR1 and CDR2 are GTSNPN and SVGIG (reference sequence). CDR3 amino acids: CAWSVPGGPGANVLTF. CDR3 DNA sequence: TGTGCCTGGAGTGTCCCGGGGGGGCCTGGGGCCAACGTCCTGACTTTC. Full variable domain (missing parts from reference TRBV30 and TRBJ2-6): SQTIHQWPATLVQPVGSPLSLECTVEGTSNPNLYWYRQAAGRGLQLLFYSVGIGQISSEVPQNLSASRPQDRQFILSSKKLLLSDSGFYLCAWSVPGGPGANVLTFGAGSRLTVL.

This CDR3 is CASSSGTGNSPLHF. The CDR3 region has the DNA TGTGCCAGCAGCTCCGGGACAGGGAATTCACCCCTCCACTTT. The chain links TRBV11-3 to TRBJ1-6; TRBD1 matches at 9 bases. V lost 4 bases to trimming and J lost 7 bases; unmatched junction nucleotides: 2. The germline V gene has CDR1 SGHNT and CDR2 YENEEA. This CDR3 has 14 amino acids.

The chain carries TRBV11-3 and TRBJ2-2, with TRBD2 as a possible D gene (5 bases). Trimming pared 7 bases from V and 9 bases from J, leaving 24 bases between. Germline lookup yields CDR1 SGHNT and CDR2 YENEEA. The CDR3 has 16 residues. CDR3 residues: CASNLRNSRGPRELFF. CDR3 nucleotide sequence: TGTGCCAGCAACTTGCGGAACTCACGGGGTCCCCGGGAGCTGTTTTTT.

This clone showed up just once. The J gene is TRBJ2-5, the V gene TRBV19; D not certain. The CDR3 spans 11 residues. With 4 bases removed from V and 5 bases from J, the gap between germline ends came to 5 bases. Germline-derived CDR1 and CDR2 are LNHDA and SQIVND (reference sequence). CDR3 coding DNA: TGTGCCAGTAGTACCCGCGAGACCCAGTACTTC. The encoded protein is CASSTRETQYF.

The chain employs TRBV9 and TRBJ1-4, with D unresolved. This CDR3 contains 15 residues. V dropped 6 bases and J dropped 3 bases, with 15 bases sitting between them. CDR1 and CDR2 (germline): SGDLS, YYNGEE. The chain's CDR3 is CASTARDLANEKLFF. The CDR3 DNA reads TGTGCCAGCACCGCACGGGATCTGGCTAATGAAAAACTGTTTTTT.

This sequence joins TRBV6-5 and TRBJ2-7; no clear D. V was pared by 5 bases and J by 4 bases, with 15 bases between. The length of the CDR3 is 14 residues. Germline CDR1 is MNHEY and CDR2 is SVGAGI. CDR3 in amino acids: CASSRDAEGYEQYF. CDR3 coding DNA: TGTGCCAGCAGTCGAGACGCAGAAGGTTACGAGCAGTACTTC.

The chain uses TRBV12-5 and TRBJ1-4; D remains unclear. Germline V CDR1 and CDR2: LGHNT, FRNRAP. V was cut by 1 base and J by 4 bases, with 1 base left in between. The CDR3 runs 12 residues. The CDR3 nucleotides read TGTGCTAGTGGTTTGGGTAATGAAAAACTGTTTTTT. Its protein product is CASGLGNEKLFF. The variable domain in full, with the rest retrieved from reference TRBV12-5 and TRBJ1-4, is DARVTQTPRHKVTEMGQEVTMRCQPILGHNTVFWYRQTMMQGLELLAYFRNRAPLDDSGMPKDRFSAEMPDATLATLKIQPSEPRDSAVYFCASGLGNEKLFFGSGTQLSVL.

The chain recombines TRBV27 with TRBJ1-6; TRBD1 is a possible D gene (5 bases). V was pared by 5 bases and J by 9 bases, with 11 bases between. The CDR3 is 13 residues long. The germline CDR1 and CDR2 sequences are MNHEY and SMNVEV (reference sequence). CDR3: CASSPPGTSPLHF. CDR3 DNA: TGTGCCAGCAGTCCCCCAGGGACTTCACCCCTCCACTTT.

This clone was detected many times. The genes are TRBV7-2 and TRBJ2-7; tentatively, D is TRBD2 (5 bases). The length of the CDR3 is 17 residues. V was clipped by 4 bases and J by 0 bases, with 19 bases between them. Germline CDR1 SGHTA, CDR2 FQGNSA. CDR3 nucleotide sequence: TGTGCCAGCAGCTATGTGATTCGGGGTACCTTCTCCTACGAGCAGTACTTC. Translated: CASSYVIRGTFSYEQYF.

This chain joins TRBV5-1 and TRBJ2-5; 11 positions agree with TRBD2. Per germline, CDR1 SGHRS and CDR2 YFSETQ. CDR3 length: 14 residues. The ends lost 3 bases at V and 4 bases at J; junction bases unmatched: 2. DNA for the CDR3: TGCGCCAGCAGCTCTGGACTAGCGGGAGAGACCCAGTACTTC. Protein product: CASSSGLAGETQYF.

J is TRBJ1-1 and V is TRBV27, with D possibly TRBD1 on 6 matching bases. Germline V lookup: CDR1 MNHEY, CDR2 SMNVEV (reference sequence). V shed 5 bases and J shed 0 bases, with 13 bases lying between them. This CDR3 spans 15 amino acids. In DNA, the CDR3 is TGTGCCAGCAGTCCCCTAGGGGGGATGAACACTGAAGCTTTCTTT. Encoded protein: CASSPLGGMNTEAFF.

The V call is TRBV25-1, the J call TRBJ1-2; D call uncertain. CDR1 and CDR2 (germline): MGHDK, SYGVNS. The CDR3 spans 15 residues. Trimming shortened V by 0 bases and J by 1 base, and 9 bases separated the two germline ends. The CDR3, as DNA: TGTGCCAGCAGTGAATATGGCGGGGTTAACTATGGCTACACCTTC. It specifies CASSEYGGVNYGYTF.

The chain uses TRBV19 and TRBJ1-4; D is unresolved. Deletions cut 2 bases from V and 2 bases from J, with 15 bases between. Germline values: CDR1 LNHDA, CDR2 SQIVND (reference sequence). The CDR3 runs to 17 residues. The CDR3 DNA is TGTGCCAGTAGTATATTTGGGCGAAGGGAGACTAATGAAAAACTGTTTTTT. Translated: CASSIFGRRETNEKLFF.

This chain connects TRBV20-1 to TRBJ2-7; the D is unclear. Germline lookup yields CDR1 DFQATT and CDR2 SNEGSKA (reference sequence). V was shortened by 3 bases and J by 0 bases, with 3 bases between the two germline ends. This CDR3 contains 11 residues. CDR3 in amino acids: CSASDSYEQYF. For the CDR3, the DNA is TGCAGTGCTAGTGACTCCTACGAGCAGTACTTC.